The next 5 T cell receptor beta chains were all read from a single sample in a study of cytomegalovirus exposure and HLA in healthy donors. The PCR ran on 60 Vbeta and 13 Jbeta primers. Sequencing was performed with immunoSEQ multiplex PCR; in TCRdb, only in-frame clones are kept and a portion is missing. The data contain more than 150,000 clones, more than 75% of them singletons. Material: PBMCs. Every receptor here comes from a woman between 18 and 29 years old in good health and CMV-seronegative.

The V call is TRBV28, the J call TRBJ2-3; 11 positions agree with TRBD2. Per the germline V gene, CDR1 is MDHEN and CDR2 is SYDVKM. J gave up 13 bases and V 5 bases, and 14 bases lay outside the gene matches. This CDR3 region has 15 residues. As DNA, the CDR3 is TGTGCCAGCAGTCCAGGGACTAGCGGAGGGTACTCGGAGTATTTT. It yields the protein CASSPGTSGGYSEYF.

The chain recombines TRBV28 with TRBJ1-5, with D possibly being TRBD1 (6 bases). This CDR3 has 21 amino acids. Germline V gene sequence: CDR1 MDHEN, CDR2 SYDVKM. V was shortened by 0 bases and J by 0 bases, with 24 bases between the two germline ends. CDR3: CASSLWKQGEPFYDSNQPQHF. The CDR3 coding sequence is TGTGCCAGCAGTTTATGGAAACAGGGTGAACCCTTTTATGATAGCAATCAGCCCCAGCATTTT.

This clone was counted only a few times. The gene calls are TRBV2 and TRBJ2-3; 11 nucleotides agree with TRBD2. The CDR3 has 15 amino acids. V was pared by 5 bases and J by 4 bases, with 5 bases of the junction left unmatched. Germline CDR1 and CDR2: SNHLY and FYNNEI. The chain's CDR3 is CASSLLAGGADTQYF. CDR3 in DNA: TGTGCCAGCAGTCTTCTAGCGGGGGGCGCAGATACGCAGTATTTT.

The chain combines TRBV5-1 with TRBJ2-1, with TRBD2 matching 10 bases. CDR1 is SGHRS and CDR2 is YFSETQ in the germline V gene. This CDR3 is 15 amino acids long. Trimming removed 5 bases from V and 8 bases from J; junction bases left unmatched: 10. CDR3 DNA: TGCGCCAGCAGTCAAATAGCGGGGGGCTTCTATGAGCAGTTCTTC. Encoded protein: CASSQIAGGFYEQFF.

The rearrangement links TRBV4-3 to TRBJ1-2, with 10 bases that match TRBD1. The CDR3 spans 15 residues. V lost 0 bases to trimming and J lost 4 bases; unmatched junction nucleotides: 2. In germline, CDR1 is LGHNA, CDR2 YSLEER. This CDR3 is CASSQERTGGYGYTF. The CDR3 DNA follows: TGCGCCAGCAGCCAAGAAAGGACAGGGGGCTATGGCTACACCTTC.